The 17 T cell receptor beta chains in this list originate from one sample, sequenced in a study of neurological immune-mediated disorders (dated by TCRdb to the late 2010s). Taken with the paper, the label for time point translates to: technical triplicate 3. Library preparation used 5' RACE. Sequencer: Illumina HiSeq 2500. TCRdb took the public reads, trimmed them with fastp at Q25, ran MiXCR for clone calling and kept in-frame beta chains. Every distinct CDR3 protein forms one entry, paired with its most common genes and DNA. The sample contains around 30,000 distinct CDR3 sequences, around 17% of them found a single time. The ten largest make up less than 5.5% of the sample. Input material: CD4+ T cells from blood. The receptors derive from a female donor with HTLV-1-associated myelopathy (HAM/TSP).

The sample holds many counts of this clonotype. The rearrangement joins TRBV5-1 to TRBJ2-5; TRBD1 is a possible D gene (6 bases). Germline lookup yields CDR1 SGHRS and CDR2 YFSETQ. The CDR3 totals 14 residues. Trimming removed 6 bases from V and 2 bases from J, with 14 bases in between. The CDR3 DNA reads as TGCGCCAGCAAGACAGGTTACCTACAAGAGACCCAGTACTTC. Its translation is CASKTGYLQETQYF.

This chain joins TRBV3-1 and TRBJ2-3, with a tentative D call TRBD2 (7 bases). Looked up from germline, CDR1 is LGHDT and CDR2 is YNNKEL (reference sequence). The CDR3 sequence is 16 residues long. With 5 bases removed from V and 3 bases from J, the gap between germline ends came to 18 bases. The chain's CDR3 is CASSEGGGTGTDTQYF. DNA of the CDR3: TGTGCCAGCAGCGAAGGGGGGGGGACCGGGACAGATACGCAGTATTTT.

This clonotype was found many times. The genes are TRBV20-1 and TRBJ1-6; possible D gene TRBD1, 5 bases. In germline, CDR1 is DFQATT, CDR2 SNEGSKA (reference sequence). V lost 6 bases and J 7 bases, leaving 19 bases between the germline ends. This CDR3 comprises 15 residues. The CDR3 coding sequence is TGCAGTGCCGCATCAGGGTCCGGCCCAAATTCACCCCTCCACTTT. Translation gives CSAASGSGPNSPLHF.

Ten or more counts support this clonotype. The chain has TRBV5-1 and TRBJ1-1; 7 nucleotides line up with TRBD1. Germline CDR1 SGHRS, CDR2 YFSETQ. The CDR3 is 14 residues long. Losses at the gene ends were 4 bases for V and 6 bases for J; bases not matched to a gene: 9. The CDR3 loop reads CASSAGQEGAEAFF. The DNA of the CDR3 is TGCGCCAGCAGCGCTGGACAGGAGGGAGCTGAAGCTTTCTTT.

The table lists this clonotype with many counts. The rearrangement uses TRBV15 and TRBJ1-4, with D hard to call. This CDR3 spans 14 amino acids. Trimming stripped 4 bases from V and 2 bases from J, with 8 bases between. CDR1 and CDR2 from the germline V gene are LNHNV and YYDKDF (reference sequence). The CDR3 loop is CATSKSGTNEKLFF. The CDR3 bases are TGTGCCACCAGCAAATCGGGTACTAATGAAAAACTGTTTTTT.

A remark on this clonotype: Given a much more abundant clone one base away, this may be a read error. The rearrangement uses TRBV19 and TRBJ2-1; 9 bases align to TRBD2. Germline values: CDR1 LNHDA, CDR2 SQIVND (reference sequence). The CDR3 extends over 14 amino acids. Trimming at V came to 7 bases and at J to 10 bases, leaving 11 bases not matched to a gene. DNA for the CDR3: TGTGCCAGTACGGGCGGGAGGGCCTTGCGGGAGCAGTTCTTC. Its translation is CASTGGRALREQFF.

By sample fraction, this clonotype is medium-sized. This chain joins TRBV5-1 and TRBJ1-2; no definite D call. V gave up 4 bases and J gave up 4 bases, with 11 bases separating them. Per germline, CDR1 SGHRS and CDR2 YFSETQ. The CDR3 has 13 residues. The CDR3 loop reads CASSSRESYGYTF. In nucleotides, the CDR3 is TGCGCCAGCAGCAGCCGGGAGAGCTATGGCTACACCTTC.

This clonotype was counted many times. This chain uses TRBV7-9 with TRBJ2-3; D possibly uses TRBD1 or TRBD2 (6 bases each). This CDR3 has 13 amino acids. The V gene's germline CDR1 is SEHNR and CDR2 FQNEAQ (reference sequence). With 5 bases removed from V and 4 bases from J, the gap between germline ends came to 10 bases. The CDR3 coding sequence is TGTGCCAGCAGCCCGGGGGCCGCAGATACGCAGTATTTT. Encoded protein: CASSPGAADTQYF.

This clonotype was found many times. J is TRBJ2-3 and V is TRBV20-1; 7 bases are a match to TRBD1. The CDR3 is 13 residues long. Germline CDR1 and CDR2: DFQATT and SNEGSKA (reference sequence). The J segment lost 2 bases and the V segment lost 5 bases, leaving 4 bases of the junction unmatched. The DNA of the CDR3 is TGCAGTGCTCGGGACAGAGTCACAGATACGCAGTATTTT. Amino acids: CSARDRVTDTQYF.

Ten or more counts support this clonotype. A much larger clone lies one base from this, so it may be a read error. The chain has TRBV27 and TRBJ1-2; 9 nucleotides match TRBD1. Trimming took 7 bases from V and 8 from J; bases not matched to a gene: 8. CDR3 length: 13 amino acids. Germline lookup yields CDR1 MNHEY and CDR2 SMNVEV (reference sequence). CDR3 sequence reads: CASTYRGRGGYTF. In DNA form, the CDR3 reads TGTGCCAGCACCTACAGGGGGCGCGGGGGCTACACCTTC.

This clonotype showed up many times. V usage is TRBV2 and J usage is TRBJ2-2; no reliable D call. Trimming left V 4 bases short and J 1 base short, with 10 bases between. The CDR3 has 15 amino acids. Germline V gene data show CDR1 as SNHLY and CDR2 as FYNNEI. Here the CDR3 reads CASSGSTVNTGELFF. The CDR3 DNA reads as TGTGCCAGCAGTGGATCGACTGTGAACACCGGGGAGCTGTTTTTT.

This clonotype was seen ten or more times. The chain uses TRBV7-9 and TRBJ1-2; TRBD1 might be the D (6 bases). V shed 2 bases and J shed 7 bases, with 17 bases lying between them. Germline V gene data show CDR1 as SEHNR and CDR2 as FQNEAQ (reference sequence). The CDR3 covers 15 residues. The CDR3 sequence: CASSLNQGPSIGYTF. The CDR3 DNA follows: TGTGCCAGCAGCTTAAACCAGGGGCCCTCCATTGGCTACACCTTC.

There are many counts of this clonotype. The rearrangement joins TRBV12-3 or TRBV12-4 to TRBJ1-4; D possibly corresponds to TRBD1 (6 bases). The CDR3 consists of 15 residues. Trimming took 4 bases from V and 8 from J, leaving 17 bases between them. CDR3: CASSSSGTSGEKLFF. CDR3 in DNA: TGTGCCAGCAGTTCCTCCGGGACAAGCGGGGAAAAACTGTTTTTT.

This clonotype showed up many times. The rearrangement links TRBV6-6 to TRBJ2-1; the D gene is possibly TRBD1 (6 bases). The CDR3 contains 12 residues. The V end lost 8 bases, the J end lost 5 bases, and 10 bases lay between the germline ends. The germline V gene has CDR1 MNHNY and CDR2 SVGAGI (reference sequence). In DNA form, the CDR3 reads TGTGCCAGCGGGGGCCAGGACAATGAGCAGTTCTTC. This codes for CASGGQDNEQFF.

The table lists this clonotype with many counts. The chain is built from TRBV6-5 and TRBJ2-7; D unclear. V lost 0 bases to trimming and J lost 4 bases, with 7 bases between them. This CDR3 spans 13 amino acids. Per germline, CDR1 MNHEY and CDR2 SVGAGI. CDR3 nucleotides: TGTGCCAGCAGTTACTCGCGTGGGTACGAGCAGTACTTC. Encoded protein: CASSYSRGYEQYF.

In this sample, this clonotype turned up many times. The chain couples TRBV5-1 to TRBJ2-7, with D perhaps being TRBD1 or TRBD2 (5 bases each). Germline CDR1 and CDR2: SGHRS and YFSETQ. V lost 0 bases, J lost 4 bases, and 8 bases lay in between. The CDR3 contains 13 residues. CDR3 in amino acids: CASSLGDGYEQYF. For the CDR3, the DNA is TGCGCCAGCAGCTTGGGGGACGGGTACGAGCAGTACTTC.

This clonotype was observed at least ten times. The chain couples TRBV20-1 to TRBJ2-7; 11 positions agree with TRBD2. Germline values: CDR1 DFQATT, CDR2 SNEGSKA (reference sequence). After removal of 6 bases from V and 1 base from J, the junction contained 5 bases not matched to a gene. This CDR3 region has 14 residues. The CDR3 nucleotides are TGCAGTGCGTCGGGACTAGCGGATTCCTACGAGCAGTACTTC. It specifies CSASGLADSYEQYF.